The rows below give T cell receptor beta chains drawn from one sample of a study of blood T cells in healthy people across ages. TCRdb fed the 5' RACE reads into MiXCR, producing one record per CDR3 protein. The sample holds under 2,000,000 distinct CDR3 sequences, approximately 50% seen once. Sequencing input: blood. These TCRs come from a woman in her forties in good health. Both conserved end residues are part of each CDR3. A D gene is named only where the DNA matches it firmly. Clone size appears in some rows only: once, few, many, or a class for an expanded clone.

CDR3 DNA,CDR3 protein,J gene,clone size,V gene,D gene,CDR3 length
TGTGCCAGCAGGCCGGGCAGGGTTAATGAAAAACTGTTTTTT,CASRPGRVNEKLFF,TRBJ1-4,.,TRBV7-9,.,14
TGCGCCAGCAGCTTGGGGACAGCCCTCCGCTACACCTTC,CASSLGTALRYTF,TRBJ1-2,.,TRBV5-1,.,13
TGCGCCAGCAGCTTGGGGGACCCTAATGAAAAACTGTTTTTT,CASSLGDPNEKLFF,TRBJ1-4,.,TRBV5-1,.,14
TGTGCCAGCAGCTTTATGGGCTTCGCGGGAGATACGCAGTATTTT,CASSFMGFAGDTQYF,TRBJ2-3,few,TRBV5-5,.,15
TGCAGTGCCGCTCCGGACCCTCTAGCAAATCAGCCCCAGCATTTT,CSAAPDPLANQPQHF,TRBJ1-5,.,TRBV20-1,.,15
TGCAGCGTGGAGGGTACCAGGGCCTACGAGCAGTACTTC,CSVEGTRAYEQYF,TRBJ2-7,.,TRBV29-1,.,13
TGCGCCAGCAGCCAGACTAGCGGGGGGTTCCCCTACGAGCAGTACTTC,CASSQTSGGFPYEQYF,TRBJ2-7,.,TRBV5-1,TRBD2,16
TGTGCCACCAGTGATTCGCAGGGGGCGGCGAACTATGGCTACACCTTC,CATSDSQGAANYGYTF,TRBJ1-2,.,TRBV24-1,TRBD1,16
TGTGCCAGCAGTCCGACTACGGGTACGCAGTATTTT,CASSPTTGTQYF,TRBJ2-3,.,TRBV27,.,12
TGTGCCAGCAGAGGGGGGTCAGATACGCAGTATTTT,CASRGGSDTQYF,TRBJ2-3,.,TRBV6-2/TRBV6-3,.,12
TGTGCCAGCAGCGTTTCTAGCGGGGGGGGATGGGACAATGAGCAGTTCTTC,CASSVSSGGGWDNEQFF,TRBJ2-1,many,TRBV9,TRBD2,17
TGTGCCAGCAGCCAAGCAGGGGCGGGCGATACGCAGTATTTT,CASSQAGAGDTQYF,TRBJ2-3,.,TRBV3-1,.,14
TGTGCCAGCAGTTTGACTAGCGGGTTGGGGACCCAGTACTTC,CASSLTSGLGTQYF,TRBJ2-5,.,TRBV12-3/TRBV12-4,TRBD2,14
TGTGCCACCAGTGAGACGCACCAAGAGACCCAGTACTTC,CATSETHQETQYF,TRBJ2-5,.,TRBV24-1,.,13
TGTGCCAGCAGCTCCCGGGGGGTCAATGAGCAGTTCTTC,CASSSRGVNEQFF,TRBJ2-1,.,TRBV11-3,TRBD2,13
TGCAGCGGGGGACAGTCGGCTAATGAGCAGTTCTTC,CSGGQSANEQFF,TRBJ2-1,few,TRBV29-1,TRBD1,12
TGTGCCAGCAGAAGGACTAGCGGGGTACGGGAGACCCAGTACTTC,CASRRTSGVRETQYF,TRBJ2-5,.,TRBV6-5,TRBD2,15
TGTGCTACCATAACAGGGTTTGGCGAGCAGTACTTC,CATITGFGEQYF,TRBJ2-7,.,TRBV28,.,12
TGTGCCAGCAGTTACTCTGATGGTGGAGGCTACACCTTC,CASSYSDGGGYTF,TRBJ1-2,.,TRBV6-5,.,13
TGCAGTGGGGCGGGGGGGCCGTATGAGCAGTTCTTC,CSGAGGPYEQFF,TRBJ2-1,.,TRBV20-1,TRBD2,12
TGTGCCAGCAGCCAAGACTGGGGGCGCCTCTACGAGCAGTACTTC,CASSQDWGRLYEQYF,TRBJ2-7,few,TRBV14,.,15
TGTGCCAGCAGCGTCCTCGCCAGGCCGGCCCTCCACTTT,CASSVLARPALHF,TRBJ1-6,.,TRBV2,.,13
TGTGCCAGCAGTGAACCACGGGATACGCAGTATTTT,CASSEPRDTQYF,TRBJ2-3,.,TRBV6-1,.,12
TGCAGTGCTATGACCCGGACAGGGAGTAACAAGCAGTACTTC,CSAMTRTGSNKQYF,TRBJ2-7,.,TRBV20-1,TRBD1,14
TGTGCCAGCAGTTCCGGGACAGGGGGTATCGGTGAAGCTTTCTTT,CASSSGTGGIGEAFF,TRBJ1-1,.,TRBV6-2/TRBV6-3,TRBD1,15
TGTGCCAGCAGCTTAGTCCGGCATCTAAAGTCCTACGAGCAGTACTTC,CASSLVRHLKSYEQYF,TRBJ2-7,.,TRBV11-2,.,16
TGTGCCACCTTCCAGGAAGGAATGACGGAATATGGCTACACCTTC,CATFQEGMTEYGYTF,TRBJ1-2,.,TRBV7-9,.,15
TGTGCCAGCAGCCTGGTACGGGGGGCAAACAATGAGCAGTACTTC,CASSLVRGANNEQYF,TRBJ2-7,few,TRBV28,.,15
TGCGCCAGCAGCCCCGACCTAGCGGGACCCAGCGAGCAGTTCTTC,CASSPDLAGPSEQFF,TRBJ2-1,once,TRBV4-3,TRBD2,15
TGTGCCAGCGGTAAACTCAGGGGGCCCGAAAACACTCAGTACTTC,CASGKLRGPENTQYF,TRBJ2-4,.,TRBV4-2,TRBD1,15
TGTGCCAGCGCTGGATTAAACGACCGCTCTTTAGGGAACACTGAAGCTTTCTTT,CASAGLNDRSLGNTEAFF,TRBJ1-1,.,TRBV21-1,.,18
TGTGCCAGCAGCCCGCCAGATCGGCGGGGGAAAGAGACCCAGTACTTC,CASSPPDRRGKETQYF,TRBJ2-5,.,TRBV7-2,TRBD2,16
TGTGCCAGCAGCCCAGGGACCATGATGGGCAATGAGCAGTTCTTC,CASSPGTMMGNEQFF,TRBJ2-1,few,TRBV7-9,.,15
TGTGCCAGCAAAAGGAGTGTTGAACGGACCGATACGCAGTATTTT,CASKRSVERTDTQYF,TRBJ2-3,.,TRBV2,.,15
TGTGCCAGCTTTAGCGGGGGCAGCACTGAAGCTTTCTTT,CASFSGGSTEAFF,TRBJ1-1,.,TRBV4-2,.,13
TGCAGTGCTACCCGGGGACAGGGGCGGGAGACCCAGTACTTC,CSATRGQGRETQYF,TRBJ2-5,few,TRBV20-1,TRBD1,14
TGCAGTGCTAGAGGGGCGGGGGGGTCCTCAGATACGCAGTATTTT,CSARGAGGSSDTQYF,TRBJ2-3,.,TRBV20-1,TRBD2,15
TGTGCCAGCAGTGTAACAGGGGGTGGAGAGACCCAGTACTTC,CASSVTGGGETQYF,TRBJ2-5,many,TRBV2,TRBD1,14
TGCAGTGCGAGCCCAGGATCAACCTACGAGCAGTACTTC,CSASPGSTYEQYF,TRBJ2-7,few,TRBV20-1,.,13
TGTGCCAGCAGCTGGGCGGACAGTATGAACACTGAAGCTTTCTTT,CASSWADSMNTEAFF,TRBJ1-1,.,TRBV6-2/TRBV6-3,.,15